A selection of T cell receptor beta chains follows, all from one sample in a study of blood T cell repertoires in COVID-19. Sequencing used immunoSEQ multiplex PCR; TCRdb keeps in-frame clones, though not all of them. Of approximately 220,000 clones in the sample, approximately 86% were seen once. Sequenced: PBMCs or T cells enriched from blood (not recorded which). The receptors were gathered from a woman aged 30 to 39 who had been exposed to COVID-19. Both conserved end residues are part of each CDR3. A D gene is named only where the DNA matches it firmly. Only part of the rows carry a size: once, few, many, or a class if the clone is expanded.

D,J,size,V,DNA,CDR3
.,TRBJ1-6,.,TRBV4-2,TGTGCCAGCAGCCCCGGAGGACAGTTAAGCTCCTATAATTCACCCCTCCACTTT,CASSPGGQLSSYNSPLHF
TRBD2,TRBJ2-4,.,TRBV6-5,TGTGCCAGCAGTTACCTAGCGGGGGGGAAAAACGTTCAGTACTTC,CASSYLAGGKNVQYF
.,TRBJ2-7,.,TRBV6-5,TGTGCCAGCAGTTATATCGGACAGTCAGCCCACGAGCAGTACTTC,CASSYIGQSAHEQYF
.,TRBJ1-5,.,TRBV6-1,TGTGCCAGCAGTGAAGCCCGCCCGGGACATATTAGCAATCAGCCCCAGCATTTT,CASSEARPGHISNQPQHF
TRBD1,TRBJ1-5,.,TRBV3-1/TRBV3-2,TGTGCCAGCAGCAATCAGGACAGGGAGCATCAGCCCCAGCATTTT,CASSNQDREHQPQHF
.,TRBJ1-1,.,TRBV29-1,TGCAGCGCTTACAAGAACACTGAAGCTTTCTTT,CSAYKNTEAFF
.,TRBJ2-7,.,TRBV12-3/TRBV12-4,TGTGCCAGCAGTCTCAACCAGGGCTACGAGCAGTACTTC,CASSLNQGYEQYF
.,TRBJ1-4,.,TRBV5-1,TGCGCCAGCAGCTTGGGATACGGGGTCGTGAGTGAAAAACTGTTTTTT,CASSLGYGVVSEKLFF
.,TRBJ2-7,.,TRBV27,TGTGCCAGCAGTTTATTCCAGGGTGTATTAGGCGAGCAGTACTTC,CASSLFQGVLGEQYF
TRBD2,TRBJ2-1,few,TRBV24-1,TGTGCCACCAGTGATTCCTCCCGGGGGGGAAAGAAGAATGAGCAGTTCTTC,CATSDSSRGGKKNEQFF